This is a list of T cell receptor beta chains from one sample in a study of blood T cell repertoires in COVID-19. Profiling relied on immunoSEQ multiplex PCR, and the TCRdb table lists in-frame clones only, not all of them. The table records about 350,000 clones, about nine tenths of them present only once. The sample consisted of PBMCs or T cells enriched from blood (not recorded which). Source of these receptors: a woman aged 25 to 39 who had been exposed to COVID-19. The CDR3 runs from the conserved cysteine through the conserved F or W.

cdr3_length	v_call	j_call	cdr3_aa
15	TRBV7-6	TRBJ2-2	CASRRADSNTGELFF
14	TRBV3-1/TRBV3-2	TRBJ2-2	CASSRATNTGELFF
15	TRBV19	TRBJ1-5	CASSFGQGLHQPQHF
14	TRBV6-5	TRBJ1-2	CASLVGHTNYGYTF
14	TRBV19	TRBJ1-2	CASSPEVEGVGYTF
15	TRBV5-1	TRBJ2-3	CASSGGSSGTDTQYF
13	TRBV19	TRBJ2-5	CASALGLQETQYF
15	TRBV18	TRBJ2-5	CASSPKATSRETQYF
14	TRBV6-5	TRBJ1-4	CASSLQGPNEKLFF
21	TRBV7-4	TRBJ2-1	CASSLVVWGTSGESSYNEQFF
14	TRBV11-2	TRBJ2-2	CASSLLGALGELFF
14	TRBV27	TRBJ2-3	CASSLRGGSDTQYF
15	TRBV28	TRBJ1-1	CATTSSTGENTEAFF
14	TRBV6-4	TRBJ2-1	CASSDGTGGGEQFF
17	TRBV2	TRBJ2-3	CASSVSASGSSPDTQYF
15	TRBV27	TRBJ2-3	CASRRLAASTDTQYF
13	TRBV7-9	TRBJ1-2	CASSASVGPGYTF
11	TRBV19	TRBJ1-2	CASSQVNGYTF
15	TRBV5-1	TRBJ1-2	CASSLDGQGLYGYTF
14	TRBV7-2	TRBJ2-7	CASSRRAEGSEQYF
18	TRBV13	TRBJ2-2	CASSLTLRGQGHTGELFF
15	TRBV19	TRBJ2-7	CASSPARQGSEEQYF
16	TRBV6-5	TRBJ1-6	CASSYNGPGDNSPLHF
18	TRBV3-1/TRBV3-2	TRBJ2-1	CASSHHLTAGTRDNEQFF
16	TRBV3-1/TRBV3-2	TRBJ1-5	CASSPTQGIDNQPQHF
18	TRBV7-2	TRBJ2-1	CASSPGTGGLQQYNEQFF
17	TRBV7-9	TRBJ1-5	CASSTGTGDYSNQPQHF
14	TRBV7-2	TRBJ2-3	CASRSSGSTDTQYF
14	TRBV18	TRBJ2-7	CASLGTSGSSEQYF
14	TRBV10-3	TRBJ2-7	CAISETGGSYEQYF
14	TRBV5-1	TRBJ2-7	CASSLEGQGNEQYF
12	TRBV28	TRBJ1-2	CASRQGAGGYTF
14	TRBV27	TRBJ1-5	CASTSLDSNQPQHF
13	TRBV2	TRBJ1-1	CASRERESTEAFF
13	TRBV30	TRBJ1-1	CACKWGLNTEAFF
15	TRBV7-9	TRBJ2-7	CASSQLTGITYEQYF
15	TRBV14	TRBJ2-7	CASSQADSGANEQYF
15	TRBV5-6	TRBJ2-5	CASSSRGYFQETQYF
13	TRBV28	TRBJ1-5	CASNGQLNQPQHF
14	TRBV10-1	TRBJ2-2	CASSERGTTGELFF
16	TRBV7-3	TRBJ2-1	CASSLLGPSSYNEQFF
15	TRBV28	TRBJ2-7	CASSTSGQSSYEQYF